These T cell receptor beta chains were read from a single sample in a study of T cells in Graves' hyperthyroidism and ophthalmopathy. TCRdb recomputed calls from the multiplex PCR reads with MiXCR, one row per CDR3 protein. This table has approximately 410,000 distinct CDR3 sequences, 14% to 15% appearing once. The sequencing input was blood. Source of these receptors: a man younger than 35 with Graves' ophthalmopathy. Each CDR3 is given with its conserved first and last residue. Each record gives: D gene, J gene, V gene, clone size, CDR3 protein, CDR3 DNA. A D gene is named only where the DNA matches it firmly. A clone size is listed for some rows: how often the clone was seen (once, few, many), or a class if it is expanded.

D: TRBD1
J: TRBJ2-5
V: TRBV7-7
size: few
CDR3: CASSLGTDWETQYF
DNA: TGTGCTAGCAGCTTAGGGACAGATTGGGAGACCCAGTACTTC

D: -
J: TRBJ2-5
V: TRBV5-5
size: few
CDR3: CASSWPSAGEQETQYF
DNA: TGTGCCAGCAGCTGGCCCTCAGCGGGCGAACAAGAGACCCAGTACTTC

D: -
J: TRBJ1-1
V: TRBV20-1
size: few
CDR3: CSASSSTEAFF
DNA: TGCAGTGCTAGTTCGTCCACTGAAGCTTTCTTT

D: TRBD1
J: TRBJ1-1
V: TRBV12-3/TRBV12-4
size: many
CDR3: CASKGTGNTEAFF
DNA: TGTGCCAGCAAAGGGACAGGGAACACTGAAGCTTTCTTT

D: -
J: TRBJ2-3
V: TRBV7-3
size: many
CDR3: CASSPTGATDTQYF
DNA: TGTGCCAGCAGCCCCACCGGGGCCACAGATACGCAGTATTTT

D: TRBD1
J: TRBJ2-7
V: TRBV29-1
size: many
CDR3: CSANTGGVEQYF
DNA: TGCAGCGCTAATACAGGGGGCGTCGAGCAGTACTTC

D: -
J: TRBJ1-1
V: TRBV5-1
size: many
CDR3: CASAVQGWNTEAFF
DNA: TGCGCCAGCGCAGTACAGGGATGGAACACTGAAGCTTTCTTT

D: -
J: TRBJ1-2
V: TRBV12-3/TRBV12-4
size: many
CDR3: CASSPQGPNYGYTF
DNA: TGTGCCAGCAGCCCACAGGGCCCGAACTATGGCTACACCTTC

D: -
J: TRBJ2-2
V: TRBV7-7
size: few
CDR3: CASSLRDVGTGELFF
DNA: TGTGCTAGCAGCTTAAGGGACGTCGGCACCGGGGAGCTGTTTTTT

D: -
J: TRBJ1-4
V: TRBV10-3
size: few
CDR3: CAISGEGRTNEKLFF
DNA: TGTGCCATCAGTGGTGAGGGGAGGACTAATGAAAAACTGTTTTTT

D: TRBD2
J: TRBJ2-3
V: TRBV20-1
size: many
CDR3: CSAGGGTSGMDTQYF
DNA: TGCAGTGCTGGCGGTGGGACTAGCGGAATGGATACGCAGTATTTT

D: TRBD2
J: TRBJ2-2
V: TRBV18
size: -
CDR3: CASTPPAGDLWELFF
DNA: TGTGCCAGCACACCACCCGCGGGGGATTTGTGGGAGCTGTTTTTT

D: TRBD2
J: TRBJ2-2
V: TRBV18
size: -
CDR3: CASSPEETSGIAGELFF
DNA: TGTGCCAGCTCACCCGAAGAGACTAGCGGGATCGCCGGGGAGCTGTTTTTT

D: TRBD2
J: TRBJ2-7
V: TRBV6-4
size: -
CDR3: CASSELAGGRYEQYF
DNA: TGTGCCAGCAGTGAATTAGCGGGGGGGCGCTACGAGCAGTACTTC

D: -
J: TRBJ2-7
V: TRBV5-1
size: -
CDR3: CASSFWSGPLRSYEQYF
DNA: TGCGCCAGCAGCTTTTGGTCGGGGCCCCTTCGATCCTACGAGCAGTACTTC

D: -
J: TRBJ1-1
V: TRBV19
size: -
CDR3: CASGIRGHTNTEAFF
DNA: TGTGCCAGTGGTATAAGGGGACATACGAACACTGAAGCTTTCTTT

D: TRBD1
J: TRBJ2-1
V: TRBV27
size: few
CDR3: CASSYRTGDFYNEQFF
DNA: TGTGCCAGCAGTTATCGGACAGGCGATTTTTACAATGAGCAGTTCTTC

D: -
J: TRBJ1-2
V: TRBV13
size: many
CDR3: CASSTYFTGLDGYTF
DNA: TGTGCCAGCAGCACCTATTTCACAGGGCTCGATGGCTACACCTTC

D: TRBD1
J: TRBJ1-5
V: TRBV19
size: -
CDR3: CASSPFPGQGLYQPQHF
DNA: TGTGCCAGTAGCCCGTTCCCGGGACAGGGCCTCTATCAGCCCCAGCATTTT

D: -
J: TRBJ1-1
V: TRBV12-3/TRBV12-4
size: many
CDR3: CASSAQEGTEAFF
DNA: TGTGCCAGCAGTGCACAGGAGGGGACTGAAGCTTTCTTT

D: TRBD2
J: TRBJ2-6
V: TRBV7-3
size: few
CDR3: CASSLAGGPSGANVLTF
DNA: TGTGCCAGCAGCTTAGCGGGAGGGCCATCTGGGGCCAACGTCCTGACTTTC

D: -
J: TRBJ2-5
V: TRBV7-9
size: few
CDR3: CASSTVGGVETQYF
DNA: TGTGCCAGCAGCACTGTGGGGGGAGTGGAGACCCAGTACTTC

D: TRBD2
J: TRBJ2-1
V: TRBV12-3/TRBV12-4
size: many
CDR3: CASSAPSGGLSYNEQFF
DNA: TGTGCCAGCAGTGCACCTAGCGGGGGTTTGTCCTACAATGAGCAGTTCTTC

D: -
J: TRBJ2-5
V: TRBV7-9
size: many
CDR3: CANEVEETQYF
DNA: TGTGCCAACGAGGTCGAAGAGACCCAGTACTTC

D: TRBD1
J: TRBJ1-3
V: TRBV3-1
size: many
CDR3: CASSQRLRGFSGNTIYF
DNA: TGTGCCAGCAGCCAAAGGCTCAGGGGGTTCTCTGGAAACACCATATATTTT

D: TRBD2
J: TRBJ2-7
V: TRBV4-1
size: few
CDR3: CASSQDLGGGLEQYF
DNA: TGCGCCAGCAGCCAAGACCTGGGCGGGGGGTTGGAGCAGTACTTC

D: TRBD2
J: TRBJ2-1
V: TRBV13
size: many
CDR3: CASSFGGLNEQFF
DNA: TGTGCCAGCAGCTTCGGGGGGTTGAATGAGCAGTTCTTC

D: -
J: TRBJ2-3
V: TRBV5-6
size: many
CDR3: CASSFGSPDTQYF
DNA: TGTGCCAGCAGCTTCGGGAGTCCAGATACGCAGTATTTT

D: -
J: TRBJ2-7
V: TRBV20-1
size: many
CDR3: CSVRGSSYEQYF
DNA: TGCAGTGTCCGTGGCAGCTCCTACGAGCAGTACTTC